Each of the 12 T cell receptor beta chains below was sequenced from the same sample in a study of spatial heterogeneity in lung cancer. TCRdb re-derived calls from the 5' RACE reads in MiXCR, one entry per CDR3 protein. The table has fewer than 6,500 distinct CDR3 sequences, approximately 22% seen once; the top ten hold about 9.8%. Their recognized antigens are unknown. Time point in this sample: sample taken at primary tumor resection. Study-wide results and caveats: Tracking of tumor mutation counts was seen in expanded intratumoral alpha and beta TCR counts.

Sequenced material: lung tumor tissue, taken at surgery. The receptors derive from a male donor with early-stage non-small cell lung cancer.

This clonotype was observed a handful of times. The chain has TRBV5-1 and TRBJ2-2; 8 bases map to TRBD2. The CDR3 has 15 amino acids. CDR1 and CDR2 from the germline V gene are SGHRS and YFSETQ. With V trimmed by 4 bases and J by 3 bases, 5 bases remained unmatched. CDR3 sequence (DNA): TGCGCCAGCAGCAGTAGCGGGACGGACACCGGGGAGCTGTTTTTT. The encoded protein is CASSSSGTDTGELFF. The whole variable domain, remainder taken from reference TRBV5-1 and TRBJ2-2, is KAGVTQTPRYLIKTRGQQVTLSCSPISGHRSVSWYQQTPGQGLQFLFEYFSETQRNKGNFPGRFSGRQFSNSRSEMNVSTLELGDSALYLCASSSSGTDTGELFFGEGSRLTVL.

By frequency in the sample, this clonotype is medium-sized. As DNA, the CDR3 is TGCAGCGCCCGAGGGTTAACCGGGGAGCTGTTTTTT. This gives the protein CSARGLTGELFF. This chain links TRBV29-1 with TRBJ2-2, with a tentative D call TRBD2 (5 bases). The CDR3 consists of 12 residues. Germline V gene data show CDR1 as SQVTM and CDR2 as ANQGSEA. V lost 7 bases to trimming and J lost 5 bases, with 11 bases between them.

The chain links TRBV3-1 to TRBJ2-5; 9 bases align to TRBD1. Germline assignment: CDR1 LGHDT and CDR2 YNNKEL (reference sequence). Trimming cost V 0 bases and J 5 bases; bases outside gene matches: 10. The CDR3 is made up of 17 amino acids. As DNA, the CDR3 is TGTGCCAGCAGCCAAGATCAGGGGACAGGGCGACAGGAGACCCAGTACTTC. This gives the protein CASSQDQGTGRQETQYF.

A few counts support this clonotype. A much larger clone differs by one base, so this may be a read error. The chain couples TRBV18 to TRBJ2-5; D unclear. Trimming cost V 5 bases and J 3 bases, with 4 bases left between them. Per the germline V gene, CDR1 is KGHSH and CDR2 is LQKENI. The CDR3 loop spans 11 amino acids. In DNA form, the CDR3 reads TGTGCCAGCTCATCTGAAGAGACCCAGTACTTC. Its protein product is CASSSEETQYF.

This clonotype was counted only a few times. The chain is built from TRBV29-1 and TRBJ2-1; D is undetermined. The CDR3 is made up of 11 amino acids. Trimming took off 0 bases at V and 4 bases at J, with 1 base between the two ends. Per the germline V gene, CDR1 is SQVTM and CDR2 is ANQGSEA. The CDR3 nucleotides read TGCAGCGTTGAAGAATACAATGAGCAGTTCTTC. It codes for CSVEEYNEQFF.

This clonotype was picked up many times. This chain uses TRBV28 with TRBJ2-4, with 9 nucleotides matching TRBD1. Unmatched junction bases numbered 6, after V lost 5 bases and J lost 1 base. The germline CDR1 and CDR2 sequences are MDHEN and SYDVKM. The CDR3 runs to 16 residues. This chain's CDR3 is CASSAPGQGAKNIQYF. In DNA form, the CDR3 reads TGTGCCAGCAGTGCCCCCGGACAGGGGGCCAAAAACATTCAGTACTTC.

This clonotype was observed a few times. This chain links TRBV9 with TRBJ2-2; tentatively, D is TRBD2 (5 bases). This CDR3 comprises 14 residues. The V and J ends lost 4 bases and 8 bases respectively, with 15 bases between them. Looked up from germline, CDR1 is SGDLS and CDR2 is YYNGEE. CDR3 bases: TGTGCCAGCAGCTCCCGGACTTCTTCAGGGGAGCTGTTTTTT. Protein: CASSSRTSSGELFF.

The chain employs TRBV29-1 and TRBJ2-5; the match to TRBD1 covers 8 bases. The CDR3 is 14 amino acids. After removal of 6 bases from V and 2 bases from J, the junction contained 8 bases not matched to a gene. Germline V gene sequence: CDR1 SQVTM, CDR2 ANQGSEA. The CDR3 region has the DNA TGCAGCGTACGACAGGGGACGGTTCAAGAGACCCAGTACTTC. This encodes CSVRQGTVQETQYF. The entire variable domain, with the rest obtained from reference TRBV29-1 and TRBJ2-5, is as follows: SAVISQKPSRDICQRGTSLTIQCQVDSQVTMMFWYRQQPGQSLTLIATANQGSEATYESGFVIDKFPISRPNLTFSTLTVSNMSPEDSSIYLCSVRQGTVQETQYFGPGTRLLVL.

This rearrangement joins TRBV7-2 to TRBJ1-2; TRBD1 matches 9 bases. This CDR3 has 14 residues. Trimming cost V 5 bases and J 5 bases; bases outside gene matches: 6. From germline, CDR1 is SGHTA and CDR2 FQGNSA. The chain's CDR3 is CASSAGQGGYGYTF. The CDR3 nucleotides are TGTGCCAGCAGCGCGGGACAGGGAGGGTATGGCTACACCTTC.

This clonotype is medium-sized by share. CDR3 nucleotides: TGTGCCAGCAGGCCCCAGGGGTATTTGGGGGACGAGCAGTACTTC. It is translated as CASRPQGYLGDEQYF. The V gene is TRBV27, the J gene TRBJ2-7; D is perhaps TRBD1 (6 bases). Germline V CDR1 and CDR2: MNHEY, SMNVEV (reference sequence). V was cut by 6 bases and J by 5 bases, with 20 bases left in between. The CDR3 totals 15 residues.

The table lists this clonotype with a count of one. This chain uses TRBV5-1 with TRBJ2-1; 9 bases match TRBD2. Trimming cost V 4 bases and J 8 bases; bases outside gene matches: 10. The CDR3 is 15 residues long. The germline CDR1 and CDR2 sequences are SGHRS and YFSETQ. The CDR3 here is CASSILAGVNYEQFF. As DNA, the CDR3 is TGCGCCAGCAGCATTTTAGCGGGAGTAAACTATGAGCAGTTCTTC.

By share, this clonotype ranks as large. The chain has TRBV10-3 and TRBJ2-2; no clear D. The V gene lost 0 bases and the J gene lost 6 bases, with 8 bases spanning the gap. The CDR3 loop spans 14 amino acids. Germline V gene data show CDR1 as ENHRY and CDR2 as SYGVKD. CDR3 sequence (DNA): TGTGCCATCAGTGAGTCCCACAGCCCCGGGGAGCTGTTTTTT. This gives the protein CAISESHSPGELFF.